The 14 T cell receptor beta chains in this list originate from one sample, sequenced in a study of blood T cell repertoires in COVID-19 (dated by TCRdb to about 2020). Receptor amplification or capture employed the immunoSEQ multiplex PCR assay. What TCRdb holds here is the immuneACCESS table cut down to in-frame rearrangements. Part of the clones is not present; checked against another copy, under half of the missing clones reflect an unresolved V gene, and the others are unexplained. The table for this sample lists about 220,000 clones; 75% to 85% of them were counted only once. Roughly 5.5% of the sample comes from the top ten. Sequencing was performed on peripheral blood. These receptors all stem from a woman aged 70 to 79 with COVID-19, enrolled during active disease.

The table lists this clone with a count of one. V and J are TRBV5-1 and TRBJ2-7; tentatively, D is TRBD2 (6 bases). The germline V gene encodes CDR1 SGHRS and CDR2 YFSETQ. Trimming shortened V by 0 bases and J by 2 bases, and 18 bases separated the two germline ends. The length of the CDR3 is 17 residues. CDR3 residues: CASSLASPGRFAYEQYF. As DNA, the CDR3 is TGCGCCAGCAGCTTGGCCTCCCCCGGGAGATTCGCCTACGAGCAGTACTTC. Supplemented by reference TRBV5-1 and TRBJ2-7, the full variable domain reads KAGVTQTPRYLIKTRGQQVTLSCSPISGHRSVSWYQQTPGQGLQFLFEYFSETQRNKGNFPGRFSGRQFSNSRSEMNVSTLELGDSALYLCASSLASPGRFAYEQYFGPGTRLTVT.

The DNA of the CDR3 is TGTGCCAGCACCCCGAACTATGGCTACACCTTC. Translating it yields CASTPNYGYTF. The chain combines TRBV2 with TRBJ1-2; D is uncertain. Germline CDR1 is SNHLY and CDR2 is FYNNEI. V lost 7 bases and J 2 bases, leaving 5 bases between the germline ends. This CDR3 has 11 amino acids.

The CDR3 bases are TGTGCCAGCAGCTTGGCGGTCTACAATGAGCAGTTCTTC. Encoded protein: CASSLAVYNEQFF. The rearrangement links TRBV7-2 to TRBJ2-1, with D hard to call. This CDR3 is built from 13 residues. The V gene's germline CDR1 is SGHTA and CDR2 FQGNSA. V was clipped by 3 bases and J by 3 bases, with 6 bases between them. Variable domain in full (rest from reference TRBV7-2 and TRBJ2-1): GAGVSQSPSNKVTEKGKDVELRCDPISGHTALYWYRQSLGQGLEFLIYFQGNSAPDKSGLPSDRFSAERTGGSVSTLTIQRTQQEDSAVYLCASSLAVYNEQFFGPGTRLTVL.

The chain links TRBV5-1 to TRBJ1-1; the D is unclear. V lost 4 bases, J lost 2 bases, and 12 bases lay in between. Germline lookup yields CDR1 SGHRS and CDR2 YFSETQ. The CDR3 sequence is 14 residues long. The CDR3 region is CASSTSGSNTEAFF. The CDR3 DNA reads TGCGCCAGCAGCACCTCGGGGTCCAACACTGAAGCTTTCTTT. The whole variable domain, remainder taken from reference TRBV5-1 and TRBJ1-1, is KAGVTQTPRYLIKTRGQQVTLSCSPISGHRSVSWYQQTPGQGLQFLFEYFSETQRNKGNFPGRFSGRQFSNSRSEMNVSTLELGDSALYLCASSTSGSNTEAFFGQGTRLTVV.

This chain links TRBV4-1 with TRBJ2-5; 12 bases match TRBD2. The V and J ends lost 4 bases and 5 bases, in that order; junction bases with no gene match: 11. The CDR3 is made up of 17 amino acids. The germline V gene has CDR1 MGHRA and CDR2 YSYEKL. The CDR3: CASSRGSSGRVTETQYF. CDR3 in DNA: TGCGCCAGCAGCCGAGGGTCTAGCGGGAGGGTAACTGAGACCCAGTACTTC.

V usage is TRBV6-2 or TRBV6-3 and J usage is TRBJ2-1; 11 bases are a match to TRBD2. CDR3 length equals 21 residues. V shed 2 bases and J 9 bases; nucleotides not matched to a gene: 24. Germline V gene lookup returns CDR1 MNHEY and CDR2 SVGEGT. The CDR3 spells CASSYLEPTSGTITRGSEQFF. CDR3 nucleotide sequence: TGTGCCAGCAGTTACCTTGAACCGACTAGCGGGACGATTACGAGGGGTTCTGAGCAGTTCTTC.

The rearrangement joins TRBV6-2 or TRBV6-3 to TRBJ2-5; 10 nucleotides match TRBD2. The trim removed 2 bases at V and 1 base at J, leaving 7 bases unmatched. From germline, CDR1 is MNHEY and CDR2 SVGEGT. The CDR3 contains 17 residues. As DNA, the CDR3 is TGTGCCAGCAGTTACGGCTTACTAGCGGGGCTCCAAGAGACCCAGTACTTC. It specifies CASSYGLLAGLQETQYF.

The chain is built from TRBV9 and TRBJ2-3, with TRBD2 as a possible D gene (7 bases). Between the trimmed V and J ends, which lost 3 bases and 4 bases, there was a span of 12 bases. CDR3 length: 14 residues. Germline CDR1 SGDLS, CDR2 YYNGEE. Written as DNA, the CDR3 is TGTGCCAGCAGCGACAGAGGGGGGGCAGATACGCAGTATTTT. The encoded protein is CASSDRGGADTQYF.

The CDR3: CSVGGAEAFF. The CDR3 DNA reads as TGCAGCGTAGGGGGCGCTGAAGCTTTCTTT. The chain links TRBV29-1 to TRBJ1-1, with 7 nucleotides matching TRBD1. This CDR3 is built from 10 residues. The V segment lost 6 bases and the J segment 6 bases; nucleotides outside the gene matches: 1. Germline lookup yields CDR1 SQVTM and CDR2 ANQGSEA.

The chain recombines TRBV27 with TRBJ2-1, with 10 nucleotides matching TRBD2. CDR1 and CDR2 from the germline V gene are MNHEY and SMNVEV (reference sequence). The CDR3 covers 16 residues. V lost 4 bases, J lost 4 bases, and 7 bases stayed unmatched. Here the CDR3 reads CASSWSGRARYNEQFF. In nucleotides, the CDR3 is TGTGCCAGCAGTTGGAGCGGGAGGGCTAGGTACAATGAGCAGTTCTTC.

For the CDR3, the DNA is TGTGCCAGCAGCGGGACTAGCCGAGAGGACGAGCAGTTCTTC. This codes for CASSGTSREDEQFF. The chain recombines TRBV7-2 with TRBJ2-1, with TRBD2 matching 9 bases. The CDR3 extends over 14 amino acids. V shed 5 bases, J shed 10 bases, and the junction held 9 bases outside the gene matches. Per germline, CDR1 SGHTA and CDR2 FQGNSA.

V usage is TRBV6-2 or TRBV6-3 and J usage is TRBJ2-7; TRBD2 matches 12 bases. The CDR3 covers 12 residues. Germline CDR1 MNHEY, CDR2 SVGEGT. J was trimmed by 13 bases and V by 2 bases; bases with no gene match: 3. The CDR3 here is CASSYRTSGIYF. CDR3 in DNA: TGTGCCAGCAGTTACCGGACTAGCGGGATATACTTC.

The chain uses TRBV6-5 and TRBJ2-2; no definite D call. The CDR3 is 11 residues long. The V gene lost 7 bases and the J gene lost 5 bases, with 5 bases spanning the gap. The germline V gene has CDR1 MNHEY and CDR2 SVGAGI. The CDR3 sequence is CASTGTGELFF. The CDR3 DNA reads TGTGCCAGCACAGGAACCGGGGAGCTGTTTTTT.

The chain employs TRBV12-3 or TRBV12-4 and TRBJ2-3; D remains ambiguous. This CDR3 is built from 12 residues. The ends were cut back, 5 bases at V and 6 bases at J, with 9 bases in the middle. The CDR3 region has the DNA TGTGCCAGCAGTGCGTTCGGGGATACGCAGTATTTT. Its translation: CASSAFGDTQYF.